A selection of T cell receptor beta chains follows, all from one sample in a study of T cells after yellow fever vaccination. TCRdb analysed the 5' RACE reads with MiXCR anew, one entry per CDR3 protein. The sample has 400,000 to 450,000 distinct CDR3 sequences, about 19% seen once; the top ten hold 15% to 20%. The input for sequencing was PBMCs, taken before the yellow fever booster vaccination. The receptors originated from a man aged 18 to 30 who received the YFV17D yellow fever vaccine. CDR3s include the opening cysteine and the closing phenylalanine or tryptophan. Each record gives: D gene, V gene, J gene, CDR3 protein. D genes are given only for firm matches.

>.|TRBV6-5|TRBJ1-1
CASSYVSGVLGKNTEAFF
>.|TRBV7-2|TRBJ2-5
CASKLTAREETQYF
>.|TRBV12-3/TRBV12-4|TRBJ2-2
CASSLFGGAGELFF
>.|TRBV9|TRBJ2-6
CASSVDGSSSGANVLTF
>.|TRBV20-1|TRBJ1-1
CSGVEGAGTEAFF
>TRBD2|TRBV20-1|TRBJ2-1
CSARAGWRGTSFLPTYNEQFF
>.|TRBV2|TRBJ2-4
CASEPRGLQYF
>.|TRBV28|TRBJ1-5
CASSKGPGSNQPQHF
>.|TRBV7-6|TRBJ1-2
CASSLERGNLLYGYTF
>.|TRBV5-1|TRBJ2-1
CASILAREISYNEQFF
>TRBD2|TRBV5-1|TRBJ2-3
CASRNGHSGGLTDTQYF
>TRBD1|TRBV2|TRBJ1-2
CASSEDRSSGGYTF
>.|TRBV28|TRBJ2-1
CASSLAMREQFF
>TRBD1|TRBV4-1|TRBJ1-2
CASSLTRQGYGYTF
>.|TRBV7-9|TRBJ1-6
CASSLAGTNSPLHF
>TRBD2|TRBV20-1|TRBJ2-5
CSARDLMTSGVETQYF
>.|TRBV4-3|TRBJ1-1
CASSLRGGPEAFF
>TRBD1|TRBV10-3|TRBJ2-7
CAISGQGEGLSYEQYF
>.|TRBV7-2|TRBJ1-2
CASSARFIVGYGYTF
>.|TRBV19|TRBJ1-5
CASRLDSNQPQHF
>.|TRBV27|TRBJ2-7
CASRILGGSSYEQYF
>TRBD1|TRBV3-1|TRBJ1-1
CASSTRQGTNTEAFF
>.|TRBV20-1|TRBJ1-2
CSARDLRGARTTGYTF
>.|TRBV5-6|TRBJ1-5
CASSYGTLYNQPQHF
>.|TRBV5-6|TRBJ1-1
CASSLVDSRTEAFF
>.|TRBV7-9|TRBJ2-7
CASSLGSGRNEQYF
>.|TRBV4-1|TRBJ1-3
CASSQGPQGRSVGNTIYF
>.|TRBV30|TRBJ1-3
CAWSELGNTIYF
>.|TRBV5-4|TRBJ1-2
CASSLNVNYGYTF
>.|TRBV3-2|TRBJ2-5
CASSQVPGGGGQETQYF
>.|TRBV20-1|TRBJ1-2
CSPRDGDGYTF
>.|TRBV6-5|TRBJ1-6
CASRKPYNSPLHF
>TRBD1|TRBV4-3|TRBJ1-6
CASSLGGQADSPLHF
>.|TRBV7-8|TRBJ2-1
CASSSVLWNEQFF
>.|TRBV29-1|TRBJ2-1
CSTWGGQVSYNEQFF
>TRBD2|TRBV15|TRBJ2-1
CATSRGTSGDNEQFF
>TRBD1|TRBV9|TRBJ1-4
CASSVDGTVNEKLFF
>TRBD2|TRBV7-9|TRBJ2-3
CASSFLAGITDTQYF
>.|TRBV7-6|TRBJ2-1
CASSQRRGREFF
>.|TRBV5-1|TRBJ2-1
CASSWGSGNEQFF
>TRBD1|TRBV12-3/TRBV12-4|TRBJ1-6
CASTGQNGQGNSPLHF
>.|TRBV27|TRBJ2-1
CASSFAPPIDSHNEQFF
>.|TRBV12-3/TRBV12-4|TRBJ2-3
CASNLGVKDTQYF
>.|TRBV10-3|TRBJ2-7
CAIHKGGGDEQYF
>.|TRBV5-6|TRBJ1-1
CASRPDNRDTEAFF
>.|TRBV4-2|TRBJ1-2
CASSQGEVYGYTF
>TRBD1|TRBV6-1|TRBJ2-7
CASSVAFSGTVTYEQYF